Following are 15 T cell receptor beta chains from one sample sequenced in a study of blood T cell repertoires in COVID-19. Generated by immunoSEQ multiplex PCR, the TCRdb table keeps only in-frame clones and is missing some. Here the sample spans a few hundred thousand clones, around 90% being singletons. The sequenced material came from peripheral blood. All receptors come from a woman in her 70s with COVID-19, enrolled during active disease.

This sequence joins TRBV28 and TRBJ1-5; a possible D gene is TRBD1 (5 bases). Germline CDR1 reads MDHEN; CDR2 reads SYDVKM. This CDR3 comprises 15 residues. Trimming left V 6 bases short and J 10 bases short, with 22 bases between. CDR3 sequence: CASRPPRALTQPQHF. CDR3 DNA sequence: TGTGCCAGCAGACCGCCCAGGGCCCTCACCCAACCCCAGCATTTT.

V usage is TRBV5-4 and J usage is TRBJ1-2, with D possibly TRBD1 on 5 matching bases. Germline values: CDR1 SGHNT, CDR2 YYREEE (reference sequence). The CDR3 is 15 amino acids. V was clipped by 0 bases and J by 4 bases, with 13 bases between them. Here the CDR3 reads CASSLAQGSGYGYTF. The CDR3 DNA sequence: TGTGCCAGCAGCTTGGCGCAGGGATCTGGCTATGGCTACACCTTC.

This rearrangement joins TRBV2 to TRBJ1-3; D is undetermined. The V end lost 4 bases, the J end lost 2 bases, and 6 bases lay between the germline ends. The CDR3 is 13 amino acids. CDR1 SNHLY and CDR2 FYNNEI come from the germline V gene. This CDR3 is CASSGGAGNTIYF. The CDR3 DNA reads TGTGCCAGCAGTGGCGGGGCTGGAAACACCATATATTTT.

V is TRBV9 and J is TRBJ1-6; 9 bases agree with TRBD1. Losses at the gene ends were 1 base for V and 9 bases for J; bases not matched to a gene: 5. Germline assignment: CDR1 SGDLS and CDR2 YYNGEE. This CDR3 has 15 residues. The CDR3 DNA reads TGTGCCAGCAGCGTATCCGGGACAGGGAGTTCACCCCTCCACTTT. Translating it yields CASSVSGTGSSPLHF.

The chain employs TRBV2 and TRBJ1-1; possible D gene TRBD1, 5 bases. V dropped 1 base and J dropped 2 bases, with 8 bases sitting between them. CDR1 is SNHLY and CDR2 is FYNNEI in the germline V gene. The CDR3 has 14 amino acids. The CDR3 sequence: CASSEGQLNTEAFF. The CDR3 region has the DNA TGTGCCAGCAGTGAAGGACAGCTAAACACTGAAGCTTTCTTT.

The chain employs TRBV29-1 and TRBJ1-5; TRBD1 aligns across 8 bases. Germline V gene lookup returns CDR1 SQVTM and CDR2 ANQGSEA. The ends lost 6 bases at V and 2 bases at J; junction bases unmatched: 3. The CDR3 has 13 amino acids. CDR3 amino acids: CSVGQGGNQPQHF. The CDR3 coding sequence is TGCAGCGTCGGACAGGGAGGCAATCAGCCCCAGCATTTT.

V is TRBV3-1 (or the pseudogene TRBV3-2) and J is TRBJ2-5; tentative D call: TRBD2 (6 bases). Deletions cut 8 bases from V and 5 bases from J, with 18 bases between. Germline CDR1 is LGHDT and CDR2 is YNNKEL (reference sequence). The CDR3 has 14 amino acids. CDR3 loop: CASEIGGDGETQYF. The CDR3 DNA follows: TGTGCCAGCGAGATCGGGGGAGACGGGGAGACCCAGTACTTC.

The CDR3 coding sequence is TGTGCCAGCAGTGATTCTTCGGACTTGAGAGGTGAAAAACTGTTTTTT. Translated: CASSDSSDLRGEKLFF. V and J are TRBV6-1 and TRBJ1-4; D is uncertain. CDR3 length equals 16 residues. V was clipped by 3 bases and J by 7 bases, with 18 bases between them. CDR1 and CDR2 (germline): MNHNS, SASEGT.

The chain carries TRBV7-8 and TRBJ1-4; 7 bases map to TRBD1. Germline V lookup: CDR1 SGHVS, CDR2 FQNEAQ. The CDR3 sequence is 15 residues long. The junction had 4 bases not matched to a gene; V was cut back by 1 base and J by 5 bases. DNA of the CDR3: TGTGCCAGCAGCTTAGGGCCAGGGGGAAATGAAAAACTGTTTTTT. Its protein is CASSLGPGGNEKLFF. Based on the CDR3 plus reference TRBV7-8 and TRBJ1-4, the full variable domain is GAGVSQSPRYKVAKRGQDVALRCDPISGHVSLFWYQQALGQGPEFLTYFQNEAQLDKSGLPSDRFFAERPEGSVSTLKIQRTQQEDSAVYLCASSLGPGGNEKLFFGSGTQLSVL.

This chain links TRBV4-2 with TRBJ1-5, with D possibly being TRBD1 (5 bases). CDR1 and CDR2 (germline): LGHNA, YNFKEQ. Trimming took off 1 base at V and 7 bases at J, with 17 bases between the two ends. This CDR3 has 16 residues. The CDR3: CASSQGGPGRDQPQHF. The CDR3 nucleotides are TGTGCCAGCAGCCAAGGTGGTCCAGGGAGGGACCAGCCCCAGCATTTT.

Note on this clone: The same CDR3 can be traced to other DNA sequences in this sample. The rearrangement links TRBV5-1 to TRBJ2-5, with D unclear. This CDR3 comprises 12 residues. V dropped 0 bases and J dropped 5 bases, with 5 bases sitting between them. Germline V gene data show CDR1 as SGHRS and CDR2 as YFSETQ. The CDR3 sequence: CASSLARETQYF. Written as DNA, the CDR3 is TGCGCCAGCAGCTTGGCCCGTGAGACCCAGTACTTC.

This clone occurred once. J is TRBJ1-1 and V is TRBV28, with D tentatively TRBD1 (6 bases). The CDR3 contains 14 residues. Germline V gene sequence: CDR1 MDHEN, CDR2 SYDVKM. V shed 6 bases and J shed 0 bases, with 11 bases lying between them. The DNA of the CDR3 is TGTGCCAGCAGAATCACAGGGATGAACACTGAAGCTTTCTTT. This sequence encodes CASRITGMNTEAFF.

V is TRBV3-1 (or the pseudogene TRBV3-2) and J is TRBJ1-3, with TRBD1 as a possible D gene (5 bases). Germline assignment: CDR1 LGHDT and CDR2 YNNKEL (reference sequence). V was cut by 3 bases and J by 0 bases, with 15 bases left in between. This CDR3 comprises 17 residues. The CDR3 loop is CASSHLAGSTSGNTIYF. The DNA of the CDR3 is TGTGCCAGCAGCCATCTGGCAGGGTCGACCTCTGGAAACACCATATATTTT.

This chain connects TRBV27 to TRBJ2-1; tentative D call: TRBD1 (6 bases). V was clipped by 2 bases and J by 3 bases, with 17 bases between them. Germline lookup yields CDR1 MNHEY and CDR2 SMNVEV (reference sequence). The CDR3 extends over 17 amino acids. The CDR3 is CASSLRVPDSHYNEQFF. CDR3 DNA: TGTGCCAGCAGTTTACGGGTTCCGGACAGTCACTACAATGAGCAGTTCTTC.

This clone was counted a few times. The gene calls are TRBV5-4 and TRBJ1-6; D may be TRBD1 (6 bases). The V and J ends lost 0 bases and 7 bases respectively, with 11 bases between them. Per the germline V gene, CDR1 is SGHNT and CDR2 is YYREEE (reference sequence). The CDR3 extends over 15 amino acids. The CDR3 region is CASSLDPDRNSPLHF. Here the CDR3 DNA reads TGTGCCAGCAGCTTGGACCCAGACAGGAATTCACCCCTCCACTTT.